This T cell receptor (beta chain) comes out of a study of shared clonotypes between healthy human individuals. Data came from immunoSEQ multiplex PCR; TCRdb stores just in-frame clones and leaves some out. The profile covers about 490,000 clones, with around 73% appearing a single time and more than 10% taken by the ten largest. Germline CDR1 SGHNT, CDR2 YYREEE (reference sequence). This CDR3 has 15 residues. The V segment lost 3 bases and the J segment 6 bases; nucleotides outside the gene matches: 5. This clone is a singleton in its sample. The origin of this receptor is a woman in her forties in good health. Some clones in this sample may be carry-over from other donors' samples. The chain joins TRBV5-4 to TRBJ2-3, with 12 positions matching TRBD2. Sequencing used PBMCs. The CDR3 DNA follows: TGTGCCAGCAGCTCTCGGACTAGCGGGACGGATACGCAGTATTTT. This codes for CASSSRTSGTDTQYF.